These T cell receptor beta chains were read from a single sample in a study of blood T cells in healthy people across ages. A single record per CDR3 protein comes from TCRdb applying MiXCR to the 5' RACE reads. The table shows 720,000 or so distinct CDR3 sequences, with 40% to 50% occurring only once. The sequencing sample was made of blood. The receptor source for this set is a man at least 80 years old in good health. Each CDR3 is given with its conserved first and last residue. A D gene is named only where the DNA matches it firmly. Only some rows state a clone size, as once, few, many or a class for expanded clones.

V gene: TRBV20-1
clone size: -
D gene: TRBD1
J gene: TRBJ2-3
CDR3 protein: CSAPGTATDTQYF
CDR3 DNA: TGCAGTGCTCCTGGGACAGCCACAGATACGCAGTATTTT

V gene: TRBV3-1
clone size: -
D gene: -
J gene: TRBJ2-1
CDR3 protein: CASSQVSLSYNEQFF
CDR3 DNA: TGTGCCAGCAGCCAAGTCTCTCTCTCCTACAATGAGCAGTTCTTC

V gene: TRBV6-2/TRBV6-3
clone size: -
D gene: -
J gene: TRBJ2-5
CDR3 protein: CASSVSGNQETQYF
CDR3 DNA: TGTGCCAGCAGTGTTTCGGGGAATCAAGAGACCCAGTACTTC

V gene: TRBV20-1
clone size: many
D gene: TRBD2
J gene: TRBJ2-5
CDR3 protein: CSARLAGVGEQYF
CDR3 DNA: TGCAGTGCTAGACTAGCGGGAGTAGGGGAGCAGTACTTC

V gene: TRBV6-2/TRBV6-3
clone size: -
D gene: -
J gene: TRBJ1-2
CDR3 protein: CASSYPDSLYGYTF
CDR3 DNA: TGTGCCAGCAGTTACCCGGACAGCCTCTATGGCTACACCTTC

V gene: TRBV28
clone size: -
D gene: TRBD2
J gene: TRBJ2-7
CDR3 protein: CASSLGRASGRASYEQYF
CDR3 DNA: TGTGCCAGCAGTTTGGGGAGGGCTAGCGGGAGGGCTTCCTACGAGCAGTACTTC

V gene: TRBV5-8
clone size: -
D gene: -
J gene: TRBJ2-5
CDR3 protein: CASTEDGNQETQYF
CDR3 DNA: TGTGCCAGCACCGAAGACGGCAACCAAGAGACCCAGTACTTC

V gene: TRBV20-1
clone size: -
D gene: -
J gene: TRBJ2-2
CDR3 protein: CSARPVRSGELFF
CDR3 DNA: TGCAGTGCTAGGCCAGTGAGATCCGGGGAGCTGTTTTTT

V gene: TRBV6-6
clone size: -
D gene: -
J gene: TRBJ2-3
CDR3 protein: CASSSRGIDTQYF
CDR3 DNA: TGTGCCAGCAGTTCCAGGGGAATAGATACGCAGTATTTT

V gene: TRBV7-3
clone size: -
D gene: TRBD2
J gene: TRBJ2-5
CDR3 protein: CASSPTLAGETQYF
CDR3 DNA: TGTGCCAGCAGCCCGACACTAGCGGGAGAGACCCAGTACTTC

V gene: TRBV7-7
clone size: -
D gene: TRBD2
J gene: TRBJ2-1
CDR3 protein: CASSIGAGGPYNEQFF
CDR3 DNA: TGTGCCAGCAGCATCGGAGCGGGGGGGCCCTACAATGAGCAGTTCTTC

V gene: TRBV28
clone size: -
D gene: TRBD2
J gene: TRBJ2-7
CDR3 protein: CASTTGTSGRYEQYF
CDR3 DNA: TGTGCCAGCACCACCGGGACTAGCGGGAGGTACGAGCAGTACTTC

V gene: TRBV7-2
clone size: -
D gene: TRBD1
J gene: TRBJ2-1
CDR3 protein: CASSKGQRVDNGQFF
CDR3 DNA: TGTGCCAGCAGCAAGGGACAGCGAGTTGACAATGGGCAGTTCTTC

V gene: TRBV27
clone size: few
D gene: -
J gene: TRBJ1-6
CDR3 protein: CASSTAFLRDSPLHF
CDR3 DNA: TGTGCCAGCAGCACGGCCTTCCTTCGTGATTCACCCCTCCACTTT

V gene: TRBV13
clone size: few
D gene: TRBD2
J gene: TRBJ2-3
CDR3 protein: CASSPMTSGGAADTQYF
CDR3 DNA: TGTGCCAGCAGCCCAATGACTAGCGGGGGGGCGGCAGATACGCAGTATTTT

V gene: TRBV20-1
clone size: many
D gene: TRBD1
J gene: TRBJ2-7
CDR3 protein: CSAPGRGRNEQYF
CDR3 DNA: TGCAGTGCCCCCGGAAGGGGGCGAAACGAGCAGTACTTC

V gene: TRBV6-5
clone size: many
D gene: -
J gene: TRBJ2-3
CDR3 protein: CASSYRQRHTDTQYF
CDR3 DNA: TGTGCCAGCAGTTATCGACAGAGACACACAGATACGCAGTATTTT

V gene: TRBV5-1
clone size: few
D gene: -
J gene: TRBJ2-1
CDR3 protein: CASSKGAGSYNEQFF
CDR3 DNA: TGCGCCAGCAGTAAGGGGGCGGGGTCCTACAATGAGCAGTTCTTC

V gene: TRBV29-1
clone size: few
D gene: TRBD1
J gene: TRBJ1-2
CDR3 protein: CSVEGDRGTVNGYTF
CDR3 DNA: TGCAGCGTTGAAGGGGACAGGGGGACGGTCAATGGCTACACCTTC

V gene: TRBV10-3
clone size: -
D gene: TRBD1
J gene: TRBJ2-1
CDR3 protein: CAISDGTGSYNEQFF
CDR3 DNA: TGTGCCATCAGTGATGGGACAGGATCCTACAATGAGCAGTTCTTC

V gene: TRBV7-2
clone size: -
D gene: -
J gene: TRBJ2-3
CDR3 protein: CASSWGLNTQYF
CDR3 DNA: TGTGCCAGCAGCTGGGGGCTAAATACGCAGTATTTT

V gene: TRBV12-3/TRBV12-4
clone size: few
D gene: -
J gene: TRBJ1-1
CDR3 protein: CASSGFGSEAFF
CDR3 DNA: TGTGCCAGCAGCGGGTTCGGGTCTGAAGCTTTCTTT

V gene: TRBV7-2
clone size: -
D gene: -
J gene: TRBJ1-2
CDR3 protein: CASSLGPGSEGYTF
CDR3 DNA: TGTGCCAGCAGCTTAGGTCCAGGTTCTGAAGGCTACACCTTC

V gene: TRBV5-1
clone size: few
D gene: -
J gene: TRBJ2-7
CDR3 protein: CASSLDFNYEQYF
CDR3 DNA: TGCGCCAGCAGCTTGGATTTCAACTACGAGCAGTACTTC

V gene: TRBV7-2
clone size: -
D gene: -
J gene: TRBJ2-4
CDR3 protein: CASSPEWARAKNIQYF
CDR3 DNA: TGTGCCAGCAGCCCCGAATGGGCCAGGGCCAAAAACATTCAGTACTTC

V gene: TRBV24-1
clone size: -
D gene: -
J gene: TRBJ2-7
CDR3 protein: CATSDLTGASGFYEQYF
CDR3 DNA: TGTGCCACCAGTGATTTGACGGGCGCGTCGGGTTTTTACGAGCAGTACTTC

V gene: TRBV5-1
clone size: few
D gene: -
J gene: TRBJ1-1
CDR3 protein: CASRPGSGNTEAFF
CDR3 DNA: TGCGCCAGCCGCCCCGGGTCAGGAAACACTGAAGCTTTCTTT

V gene: TRBV28
clone size: few
D gene: -
J gene: TRBJ2-3
CDR3 protein: CASSLPRDTDTQYF
CDR3 DNA: TGTGCCAGCAGTTTACCTAGGGACACAGATACGCAGTATTTT

V gene: TRBV5-1
clone size: -
D gene: TRBD1
J gene: TRBJ2-7
CDR3 protein: CASSHGTVTWEQYF
CDR3 DNA: TGCGCCAGCAGCCACGGGACAGTAACCTGGGAGCAGTACTTC

V gene: TRBV7-9
clone size: -
D gene: -
J gene: TRBJ2-3
CDR3 protein: CASSSHADLTDTQYF
CDR3 DNA: TGTGCCAGCAGTTCACACGCGGACCTCACAGATACGCAGTATTTT

V gene: TRBV6-6
clone size: few
D gene: -
J gene: TRBJ2-3
CDR3 protein: CASSQPGGTDTQYF
CDR3 DNA: TGTGCCAGCAGTCAGCCCGGGGGCACAGATACGCAGTATTTT

V gene: TRBV9
clone size: -
D gene: -
J gene: TRBJ1-6
CDR3 protein: CASSVDPGLVKPLHF
CDR3 DNA: TGTGCTAGCAGCGTAGATCCGGGACTGGTTAAACCCCTCCACTTT

V gene: TRBV6-1
clone size: -
D gene: -
J gene: TRBJ2-6
CDR3 protein: CASSVRDSAVLTF
CDR3 DNA: TGTGCCAGCAGTGTCCGGGACTCCGCCGTCCTGACTTTC